The sequence of this T cell receptor beta chain was determined in a study of shared clonotypes between healthy human individuals. Overall study context: A few men and a couple of women, aged 18 to 49, were donors.

The CDR3 length is 13 residues. The germline V gene encodes CDR1 SGHAT and CDR2 FQNNGV. Trimming shortened V by 3 bases and J by 3 bases, and 8 bases separated the two germline ends. Generated by immunoSEQ multiplex PCR, the TCRdb table keeps only in-frame clones and is missing some. This sample has 2,500,000 or so clones, with 80% to 95% found just once. The study, taken as a whole, reports: The naive CD4 repertoires of several donors were compared, and about 5% of clonotypes were shared. In general, naive subsets displayed greater estimated richness than memory subsets did.

Comments on this clone: Its antigen is as yet unknown.

The rearrangement uses TRBV11-2 and TRBJ1-1; D not certain. The specimen was naive CD4+ T cells from PBMCs. As for subset: CD45RA+ positively selected. This TCR came from a young man in good health. Some clones in this sample may be carry-over from other donors' samples. CDR3 residues: CASSFERDTEAFF. DNA of the CDR3: TGTGCCAGCAGCTTCGAGAGGGACACTGAAGCTTTCTTT.